The following is a T cell receptor beta chain sequence with its context. These data are taken from a study of blood T cell repertoires in COVID-19. Looking at the study overall: The study drew acute and convalescent COVID-19 samples from the United States, Italy and Spain. Sources were T cells, B-cell-depleted T cells, or PBMCs; the material itself was cDNA or gDNA.

Methods used by the authors: Counts of nucleated cells, estimated from reference gene primer amplification, were obtained. Some clones are missing from TCRdb's copy, which holds only in-frame ones; the method was immunoSEQ multiplex PCR. The V and J calls and clone size are taken from that table; D and trimming were inferred from the DNA. The repertoire holds around 140,000 clones, around 87% seen once, with around 6.1% in the top ten. The CDR3 contains 14 residues. Germline values: CDR1 LNHDA, CDR2 SQIVND (reference sequence). Trimming removed 4 bases at V and 6 bases at J, with 16 bases between. V and J are TRBV19 and TRBJ2-7, with a possible D match to TRBD1 (6 bases). The receptor was isolated from an elderly man with acute or convalescent COVID-19. Sequencing was carried out using peripheral blood. The CDR3 sequence: CASSRSGAIGEQYF. The CDR3 DNA is TGTGCCAGTAGTAGATCAGGGGCCATCGGCGAGCAGTACTTC. Looking up the rest from reference TRBV19 and TRBJ2-7 gives the full variable domain: DGGITQSPKYLFRKEGQNVTLSCEQNLNHDAMYWYRQDPGQGLRLIYYSQIVNDFQKGDIAEGYSVSREKKESFPLTVTSAQKNPTAFYLCASSRSGAIGEQYFGPGTRLTVT.